These T cell receptor beta chains were read from a single sample in a study of blood T cell repertoires in COVID-19. Assay: immunoSEQ multiplex PCR; the TCRdb copy retains only in-frame clones and omits some. The table has fewer than 300,000 clones, around 89% seen once; the top ten hold about 0.8%. Sequencing was carried out using peripheral blood. The receptors here all came from a man aged 25 to 45 with acute or convalescent COVID-19. Both conserved end residues are part of each CDR3. A D gene is named only where the DNA matches it firmly. Size is stated for part of the rows, as once, few or many counts, or as a class when the clone is expanded.

v_call,d_call,cdr3_length,j_call,clone_size,cdr3_aa,cdr3_nt
TRBV11-2,NA,15,TRBJ1-1,NA,CASSSPRAPNTEAFF,TGTGCCAGCAGCTCACCCAGGGCACCGAACACTGAAGCTTTCTTT
TRBV12-3/TRBV12-4,NA,13,TRBJ1-5,NA,CASSTGQNQPQHF,TGTGCCAGCAGCACGGGACAAAATCAGCCCCAGCATTTT
TRBV24-1,TRBD2,13,TRBJ2-1,NA,CATSAGGYNEQFF,TGTGCCACCAGTGCGGGAGGGTACAATGAGCAGTTCTTC
TRBV11-2,NA,19,TRBJ2-3,NA,CASSLEQRLAYTSTDTQYF,TGTGCCAGCAGCTTAGAGCAGCGGCTAGCTTACACTAGCACAGATACGCAGTATTTT
TRBV9,NA,14,TRBJ1-1,NA,CASSVDAGRVEAFF,TGTGCCAGCAGCGTAGATGCAGGGAGGGTAGAAGCTTTCTTT
TRBV7-9,TRBD1,16,TRBJ1-6,NA,CASSRTGSSYNSPLHF,TGTGCCAGCAGCCGGACAGGGAGCTCCTATAATTCACCCCTCCACTTT
TRBV19,NA,17,TRBJ1-5,NA,CASSYRDTRLSNQPQHF,TGTGCCAGTAGTTACCGGGACACCCGACTTAGCAATCAGCCCCAGCATTTT
TRBV28,TRBD1,15,TRBJ1-2,few,CASRRPGQGAYGYTF,TGTGCCAGCAGAAGACCCGGACAGGGGGCATATGGCTACACCTTC
TRBV27,NA,14,TRBJ2-1,NA,CASSPMLAFNEQFF,TGTGCCAGCAGTCCAATGCTAGCTTTCAATGAGCAGTTCTTC
TRBV19,TRBD2,15,TRBJ2-3,NA,CASKNSLAGVDTQYF,TGTGCCAGTAAGAACAGTTTAGCGGGAGTGGATACGCAGTATTTT
TRBV5-1,NA,16,TRBJ2-7,NA,CASSLTSGLRTYEQYF,TGCGCCAGCAGCTTGACATCCGGACTGCGCACCTACGAGCAGTACTTC
TRBV6-6,TRBD2,13,TRBJ2-3,NA,CATERGGSDTQYF,TGTGCCACCGAGCGGGGGGGCTCCGATACGCAGTATTTT
TRBV30,TRBD1,15,TRBJ2-5,NA,CAWSKGQGVWETQYF,TGTGCCTGGAGCAAGGGACAGGGGGTGTGGGAGACCCAGTACTTC
TRBV12-2,NA,11,TRBJ1-1,NA,CASPQGPEAFF,TGTGCAAGTCCCCAGGGCCCCGAAGCTTTCTTT
TRBV7-9,NA,14,TRBJ2-5,NA,CASSMPRVDETQYF,TGTGCCAGCAGCATGCCCCGGGTTGACGAGACCCAGTACTTC
TRBV19,NA,14,TRBJ1-2,NA,CASSMQGPNYGYTF,TGTGCCAGTAGTATGCAGGGTCCTAACTATGGCTACACCTTC
TRBV18,TRBD1,13,TRBJ1-2,NA,CASTYRGNYGYTF,TGTGCCAGCACATACAGGGGGAACTATGGCTACACCTTC
TRBV12-3/TRBV12-4,NA,13,TRBJ2-1,NA,CASSLNRDLEQFF,TGTGCCAGCAGCTTGAACAGGGATTTAGAGCAGTTCTTC
TRBV19,TRBD2,17,TRBJ2-5,NA,CASSMGGLAGGPETQYF,TGTGCCAGTAGTATGGGAGGACTAGCGGGAGGGCCAGAGACCCAGTACTTC
TRBV7-3,TRBD2,18,TRBJ2-3,NA,CASSASLLAGGLTDTQYF,TGTGCCAGCAGCGCCTCCCTACTAGCGGGGGGCCTCACAGATACGCAGTATTTT
TRBV15,NA,15,TRBJ2-1,NA,CATSRGGGSAHEQFF,TGTGCCACCAGCAGAGGAGGCGGGTCTGCACATGAGCAGTTCTTC
TRBV4-1,TRBD1,15,TRBJ2-1,NA,CASSHPTGVNNEQFF,TGCGCCAGCAGCCACCCGACAGGGGTCAACAATGAGCAGTTCTTC
TRBV14,NA,15,TRBJ2-2,NA,CASSQAGRITGELFF,TGTGCCAGCAGCCAAGCCGGGAGAATCACCGGGGAGCTGTTTTTT
TRBV2,NA,14,TRBJ1-5,few,CASSDRGREQPQHF,TGTGCCAGCAGTGACAGGGGTCGTGAACAGCCCCAGCATTTT
TRBV28,NA,16,TRBJ1-4,NA,CASSPTGKRNSEKLFF,TGTGCCAGCAGTCCAACAGGGAAGAGGAATAGTGAAAAACTGTTTTTT
TRBV2,NA,16,TRBJ1-1,NA,CASSLRAGGSDTEAFF,TGTGCCAGCAGCCTAAGGGCGGGTGGCAGTGACACTGAAGCTTTCTTT
TRBV19,NA,14,TRBJ2-1,NA,CASSIVPSSNEQFF,TGTGCCAGTAGTATAGTGCCCAGTTCCAATGAGCAGTTCTTC
TRBV7-5,NA,18,TRBJ2-2,once,CARSCIAASGSFSGELFF,TGTGCCAGAAGCTGTATTGCGGCTAGCGGGAGTTTTTCCGGGGAGCTGTTTTTT
TRBV29-1,TRBD1,15,TRBJ2-7,NA,CSVRDEDRWSYEQYF,TGCAGCGTGCGCGACGAGGACAGGTGGTCCTACGAGCAGTACTTC
TRBV7-9,TRBD1,16,TRBJ2-3,NA,CASSPRQGFYTDTQYF,TGTGCCAGCAGCCCTAGACAGGGCTTTTACACAGATACGCAGTATTTT
TRBV5-1,TRBD2,16,TRBJ2-5,NA,CASSLDPTSSQETQYF,TGCGCCAGCAGCTTGGATCCGACTAGCTCCCAAGAGACCCAGTACTTC
TRBV12-3/TRBV12-4,NA,12,TRBJ2-2,NA,CASSSSYGELFF,TGTGCCAGCAGCTCATCCTACGGGGAGCTGTTTTTT
TRBV30,NA,16,TRBJ1-5,once,CAWSFSGTNSNQPQHF,TGTGCCTGGAGCTTTTCCGGGACAAATAGCAATCAGCCCCAGCATTTT
TRBV2,TRBD1,16,TRBJ1-6,few,CASRSTGGWGNSPLHF,TGTGCCAGCAGGTCTACAGGGGGCTGGGGAAATTCACCCCTCCACTTT
TRBV29-1,TRBD1,16,TRBJ2-7,NA,CSVEDGKKGTGAEQYF,TGCAGCGTTGAAGACGGGAAAAAGGGGACAGGGGCCGAGCAGTACTTC
TRBV6-5,NA,14,TRBJ1-1,NA,CASSGRGENTEAFF,TGTGCCAGCAGCGGGAGGGGGGAGAACACTGAAGCTTTCTTT
TRBV7-9,NA,16,TRBJ2-6,NA,CASSPRGATGANVLTF,TGTGCCAGCAGCCCCCGGGGGGCTACTGGGGCCAACGTCCTGACTTTC
TRBV30,NA,16,TRBJ1-5,NA,CAWSVQGTMVNQPQHF,TGTGCCTGGAGTGTGCAAGGGACTATGGTGAATCAGCCCCAGCATTTT
TRBV19,TRBD1,14,TRBJ1-1,NA,CASSPRTGALEAFF,TGTGCCAGTAGTCCCCGGACAGGAGCGTTAGAAGCTTTCTTT
TRBV27,NA,14,TRBJ1-2,NA,CASSPQVGPYGYTF,TGTGCCAGCAGCCCACAGGTTGGGCCCTATGGCTACACCTTC
TRBV5-1,TRBD2,16,TRBJ2-2,NA,CASSPSSGSDTGELFF,TGCGCCAGCAGCCCATCTAGCGGGAGCGACACCGGGGAGCTGTTTTTT
TRBV19,NA,14,TRBJ1-1,NA,CASSVYTGNTEAFF,TGTGCCAGTAGTGTATACACAGGAAACACTGAAGCTTTCTTT
TRBV6-6,TRBD1,15,TRBJ2-1,NA,CASSYIQGAHNEQFF,TGTGCCAGCAGTTATATTCAGGGGGCCCACAATGAGCAGTTCTTC
TRBV12-3/TRBV12-4,NA,13,TRBJ1-6,NA,CASNYGGRSPLHF,TGTGCCAGCAACTATGGAGGTCGCTCACCCCTCCACTTT
TRBV6-6,TRBD1,13,TRBJ2-7,once,CASLGQGSYEQYF,TGTGCCAGCCTGGGACAGGGTTCCTACGAGCAGTACTTC